Detailed here is one T cell receptor (beta chain). Its antigen is currently unknown. The CDR3 extends over 15 amino acids. Amplification used 60 Vbeta primers and 13 Jbeta primers. Clones were read by immunoSEQ multiplex PCR, and TCRdb kept only the in-frame ones, dropping some. The ten most abundant clones cover around 2.4% of a sample with some 150,000 clones. The data were obtained in a study of cytomegalovirus exposure and HLA in healthy donors. General study findings and limits: With later analysis, a missense DCLRE1C variant became linked to TCR beta V- and J-gene trimming. Across donors, most TCRs were seen rarely, yet some public ones were widespread.

This sequence was found in a woman aged 18-29 years in good health and CMV-seronegative. The sample consisted of PBMCs. The V call is TRBV12-2, the J call TRBJ2-1; TRBD1 reflects the table's D call only, with no check against the DNA. TRBV12-2 is marked as a pseudogene. CDR3 DNA sequence: TGTGCAAGTCGCCCCACACCGGGACAGGGCTGTGAGCAGTTCTTC. Encoded protein: CASRPTPGQGCEQFF.